A single sample is the source of the 17 T cell receptor beta chains below, sequenced in a study of blood T cells in healthy people across ages. PCR was performed a second time for about 7 to 12 cycles using a sample-barcoded 5' primer and a J-beta primer mix. MiXCR, applied by TCRdb to the 5' RACE reads, yields one record per CDR3 protein. The sample yields 550,000 to 750,000 distinct CDR3 sequences, around a fifth seen once. Sequencing was done on a sample of blood. Source of these receptors: a man in his sixties or seventies in good health.

This clonotype was seen only a few times. The chain employs TRBV7-3 and TRBJ2-5; D remains ambiguous. TRBJ2-7 explains the end of the DNA better; the J call may be wrong. This CDR3 spans 15 amino acids. Germline loops: CDR1 SGHTA, CDR2 FQGTGA. The CDR3 region is CASSLGPRPPYEQYF. The CDR3 bases are TGTGCCAGCAGCTTAGGACCACGACCTCCCTACGAGCAGTACTTC.

The J gene is TRBJ2-1, the V gene TRBV29-1; TRBD2 aligns across 10 bases. The CDR3 covers 15 residues. With 4 bases clipped from V and 4 bases from J, the junction kept 7 bases outside the gene matches. CDR1 is SQVTM, CDR2 ANQGSEA, per germline. CDR3 sequence: CSVARTSGLYNEQFF. The CDR3 DNA reads as TGCAGCGTTGCAAGGACTAGCGGACTGTACAATGAGCAGTTCTTC.

V gene TRBV2 combines with J gene TRBJ2-5, with 8 bases fitting TRBD2. The CDR3 is 15 amino acids. The germline V gene has CDR1 SNHLY and CDR2 FYNNEI. J was trimmed by 1 base and V by 3 bases; bases with no gene match: 4. The CDR3 spells CASSDRGGLQETQYF. CDR3 nucleotides: TGTGCCAGCAGTGATCGCGGGGGGCTCCAAGAGACCCAGTACTTC.

The V gene is TRBV5-1, the J gene TRBJ1-5, with a weak D call TRBD1 (6 bases). The CDR3 covers 15 residues. Germline-derived CDR1 and CDR2 are SGHRS and YFSETQ. V gave up 4 bases and J gave up 6 bases, with 17 bases separating them. The CDR3 spells CASSAGPGDGQPQHF. For the CDR3, the DNA is TGCGCCAGCAGCGCCGGCCCAGGGGATGGTCAGCCCCAGCATTTT.

This clonotype was observed a handful of times. In this CDR3 the conserved last residue, phenylalanine or tryptophan, is missing, so a read error is likely. Here the CDR3 reads CSAYRHELSKNIQYL. The CDR3 DNA reads as TGCAGTGCTTACCGCCATGAACTTTCCAAAAACATTCAGTACCTC. The J gene is TRBJ2-4, the V gene TRBV20-1; D call uncertain. Germline values: CDR1 DFQATT, CDR2 SNEGSKA (reference sequence). The CDR3 is made up of 15 amino acids. The V gene lost 5 bases and the J gene lost 2 bases, with 16 bases spanning the gap.

This chain joins TRBV3-1 and TRBJ2-5, with D perhaps given as TRBD1 or TRBD2 (6 bases each). Trimming removed 5 bases from V and 0 bases from J, with 13 bases in between. The CDR3 runs to 15 residues. Germline V CDR1 and CDR2: LGHDT, YNNKEL (reference sequence). CDR3 bases: TGTGCCAGCAGCAAAGGGGGACTCGACCAAGAGACCCAGTACTTC. This translates into CASSKGGLDQETQYF.

The chain recombines TRBV18 with TRBJ1-1; 7 bases agree with TRBD1. The CDR3 has 15 residues. Germline CDR1 and CDR2: KGHSH and LQKENI. Trimming at V came to 4 bases and at J to 3 bases, leaving 8 bases not matched to a gene. The CDR3 spells CASSLKTGMDTEAFF. Written as DNA, the CDR3 is TGTGCCAGCTCACTAAAGACAGGGATGGACACTGAAGCTTTCTTT.

This clonotype was seen a few times. V usage is TRBV12-3 or TRBV12-4 and J usage is TRBJ1-1, with 8 bases aligning to TRBD1. The length of the CDR3 is 14 residues. V lost 6 bases, J lost 4 bases, and 7 bases stayed unmatched. This CDR3 is CASRETGVGTEAFF. CDR3 in DNA: TGTGCCAGCAGAGAGACAGGGGTGGGCACTGAAGCTTTCTTT.

This chain joins TRBV5-1 and TRBJ1-4, with TRBD1 matching over 7 bases. Germline CDR1 and CDR2: SGHRS and YFSETQ. With 5 bases clipped from V and 3 bases from J, the junction kept 7 bases outside the gene matches. The length of the CDR3 is 15 residues. The chain's CDR3 is CASRADRVPNEKLFF. The CDR3 region has the DNA TGCGCCAGCAGAGCAGACAGGGTCCCTAATGAAAAACTGTTTTTT.

This clonotype occurred a few times. The chain carries TRBV2 and TRBJ2-5; 8 nucleotides agree with TRBD2. V dropped 4 bases and J dropped 5; count of bases not matched to a gene: 6. Germline values: CDR1 SNHLY, CDR2 FYNNEI. CDR3 length: 14 residues. This CDR3 is CASSGGTSRETQYF. In DNA form, the CDR3 reads TGTGCCAGCAGTGGGGGGACTAGTAGGGAGACCCAGTACTTC.

Written as DNA, the CDR3 is TGTGCCATCAGTGAGTCGAAAGGGGGCTCTGAAAAACTGTTTTTT. Translating gives CAISESKGGSEKLFF. The J gene is TRBJ1-4, the V gene TRBV10-3; TRBD1 matches at 7 bases. The CDR3 extends over 15 amino acids. Germline V gives CDR1 ENHRY, CDR2 SYGVKD. J was trimmed by 7 bases and V by 0 bases; bases with no gene match: 5.

The chain recombines TRBV12-3 or TRBV12-4 with TRBJ2-5; the D gene is possibly TRBD2 (5 bases). This CDR3 comprises 14 residues. V was clipped by 1 base and J by 2 bases, with 8 bases between them. The chain's CDR3 is CASSLVREQETQYF. The CDR3 bases are TGTGCCAGCAGTTTAGTACGGGAACAAGAGACCCAGTACTTC.

Many counts were recorded for this clonotype. This chain joins TRBV6-2 or TRBV6-3 and TRBJ2-7; 10 bases fit TRBD1. V lost 6 bases and J lost 3; bases outside the gene matches: 2. This CDR3 has 13 amino acids. The V gene's germline CDR1 is MNHEY and CDR2 SVGEGT. CDR3 amino acids: CASRGQGVYEQYF. The DNA for the CDR3 is TGTGCCAGCAGAGGACAGGGGGTCTACGAGCAGTACTTC.

The rearrangement uses TRBV9 and TRBJ2-5, with D possibly TRBD2 on 6 matching bases. CDR1 is SGDLS and CDR2 is YYNGEE in the germline V gene. Trimming left V 0 bases short and J 2 bases short, with 14 bases between. The CDR3 totals 16 residues. In DNA form, the CDR3 reads TGTGCCAGCAGCGTAGGCTATTCCGGGGGTCAAGAGACCCAGTACTTC. Translation: CASSVGYSGGQETQYF.

The chain recombines TRBV5-1 with TRBJ2-1; 8 positions agree with TRBD2. Germline assignment: CDR1 SGHRS and CDR2 YFSETQ. CDR3 length equals 15 residues. The ends lost 2 bases at V and 5 bases at J; junction bases unmatched: 6. For the CDR3, the DNA is TGCGCCAGCAGCTTAGCCGGGACTAGTAACAATGAGCAGTTCTTC. Protein: CASSLAGTSNNEQFF.

This clonotype was detected only a few times. The V gene is TRBV25-1, the J gene TRBJ2-7; maybe TRBD2 (6 bases). Germline lookup yields CDR1 MGHDK and CDR2 SYGVNS. The length of the CDR3 is 13 residues. The ends were cut back, 2 bases at V and 6 bases at J, with 11 bases in the middle. This CDR3 reads CASSEGGSSEQYF. The CDR3 DNA reads as TGTGCCAGCAGTGAAGGAGGGAGCAGCGAGCAGTACTTC.

A few counts support this clonotype. J is TRBJ2-3 and V is TRBV9; 13 nucleotides match TRBD2. V lost 3 bases to trimming and J lost 0 bases; unmatched junction nucleotides: 1. The CDR3 has 16 residues. The germline V gene has CDR1 SGDLS and CDR2 YYNGEE. CDR3 loop: CASSATSGRSTDTQYF. The CDR3 nucleotides read TGTGCCAGCAGCGCGACTAGCGGGAGGAGCACAGATACGCAGTATTTT.